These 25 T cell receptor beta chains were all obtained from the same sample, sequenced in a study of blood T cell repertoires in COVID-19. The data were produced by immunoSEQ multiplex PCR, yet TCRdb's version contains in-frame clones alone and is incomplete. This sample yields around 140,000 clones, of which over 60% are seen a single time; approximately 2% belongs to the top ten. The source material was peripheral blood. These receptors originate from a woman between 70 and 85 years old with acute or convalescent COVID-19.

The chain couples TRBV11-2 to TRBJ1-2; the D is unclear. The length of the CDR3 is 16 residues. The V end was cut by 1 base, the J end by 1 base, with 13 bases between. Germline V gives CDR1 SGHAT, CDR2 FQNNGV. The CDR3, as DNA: TGTGCCAGCAGCTTAGGCTTACCAGAAGTTAACTATGGCTACACCTTC. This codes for CASSLGLPEVNYGYTF. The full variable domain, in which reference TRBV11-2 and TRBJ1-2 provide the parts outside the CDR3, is EAGVAQSPRYKIIEKRQSVAFWCNPISGHATLYWYQQILGQGPKLLIQFQNNGVVDDSQLPKDRFSAERLKGVDSTLKIQPAKLEDSAVYLCASSLGLPEVNYGYTFGSGTRLTVV.

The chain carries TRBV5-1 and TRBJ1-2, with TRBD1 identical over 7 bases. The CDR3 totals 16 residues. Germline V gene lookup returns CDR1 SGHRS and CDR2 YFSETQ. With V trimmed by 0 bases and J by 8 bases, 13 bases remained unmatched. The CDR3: CASSLDGGLGGRGYTF. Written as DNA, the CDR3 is TGCGCCAGCAGCTTGGATGGCGGGTTAGGGGGCCGCGGCTACACCTTC.

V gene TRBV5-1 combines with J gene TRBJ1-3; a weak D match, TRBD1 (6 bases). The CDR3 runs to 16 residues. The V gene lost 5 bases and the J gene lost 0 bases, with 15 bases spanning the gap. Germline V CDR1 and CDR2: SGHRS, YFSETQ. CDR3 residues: CASSRGGFSSGNTIYF. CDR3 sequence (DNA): TGCGCCAGCAGTAGGGGGGGGTTCTCCTCTGGAAACACCATATATTTT.

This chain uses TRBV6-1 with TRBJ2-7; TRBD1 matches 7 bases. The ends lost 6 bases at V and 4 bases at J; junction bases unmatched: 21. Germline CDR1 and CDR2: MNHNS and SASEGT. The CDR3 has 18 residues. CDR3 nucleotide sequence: TGTGCCAGCAGGGAACATGCTTCGAGGACAGGAACCTCTTACGAGCAGTACTTC. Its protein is CASREHASRTGTSYEQYF.

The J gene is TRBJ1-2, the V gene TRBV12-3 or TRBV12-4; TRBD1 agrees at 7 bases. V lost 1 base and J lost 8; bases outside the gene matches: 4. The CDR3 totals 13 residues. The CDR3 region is CASSLGQGVGYTF. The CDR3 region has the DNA TGTGCCAGCAGTTTAGGCCAGGGGGTCGGCTACACCTTC.

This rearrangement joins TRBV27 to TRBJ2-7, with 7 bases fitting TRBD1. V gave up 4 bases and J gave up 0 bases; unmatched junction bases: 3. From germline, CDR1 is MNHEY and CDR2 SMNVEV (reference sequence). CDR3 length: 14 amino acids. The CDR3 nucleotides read TGTGCCAGCAGTTACAGGGGAAACTCCTACGAGCAGTACTTC. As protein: CASSYRGNSYEQYF.

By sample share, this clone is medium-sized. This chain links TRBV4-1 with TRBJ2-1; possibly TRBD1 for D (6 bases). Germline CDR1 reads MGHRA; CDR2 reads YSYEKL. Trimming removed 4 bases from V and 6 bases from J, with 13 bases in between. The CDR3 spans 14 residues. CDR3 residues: CASSLPGRGNEQFF. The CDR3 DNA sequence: TGCGCCAGCAGCCTCCCTGGCAGGGGCAATGAGCAGTTCTTC.

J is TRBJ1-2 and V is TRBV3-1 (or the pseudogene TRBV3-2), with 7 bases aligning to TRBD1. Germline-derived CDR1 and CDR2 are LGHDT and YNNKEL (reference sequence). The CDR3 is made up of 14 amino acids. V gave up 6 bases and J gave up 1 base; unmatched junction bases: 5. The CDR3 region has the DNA TGTGCCAGCAGGCGAGGGGGCTATAACTATGGCTACACCTTC. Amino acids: CASRRGGYNYGYTF.

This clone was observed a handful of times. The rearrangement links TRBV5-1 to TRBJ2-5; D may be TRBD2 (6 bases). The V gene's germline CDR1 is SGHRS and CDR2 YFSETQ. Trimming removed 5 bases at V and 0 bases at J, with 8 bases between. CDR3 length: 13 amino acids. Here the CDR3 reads CASRGTDQETQYF. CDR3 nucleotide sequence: TGCGCCAGCAGGGGGACTGACCAAGAGACCCAGTACTTC.

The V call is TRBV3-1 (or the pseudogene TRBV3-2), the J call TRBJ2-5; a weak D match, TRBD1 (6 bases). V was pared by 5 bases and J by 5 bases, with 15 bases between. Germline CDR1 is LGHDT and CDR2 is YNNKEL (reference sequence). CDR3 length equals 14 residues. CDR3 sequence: CASSWLGGQETQYF. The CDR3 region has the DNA TGTGCCAGCAGCTGGCTTGGGGGCCAGGAGACCCAGTACTTC.

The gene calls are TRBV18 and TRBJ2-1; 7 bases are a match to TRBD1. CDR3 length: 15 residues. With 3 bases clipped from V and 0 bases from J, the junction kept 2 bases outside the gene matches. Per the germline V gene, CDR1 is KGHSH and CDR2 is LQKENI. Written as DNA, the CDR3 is TGTGCCAGCTCACCGCGGACAGGCTCCTACAATGAGCAGTTCTTC. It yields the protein CASSPRTGSYNEQFF.

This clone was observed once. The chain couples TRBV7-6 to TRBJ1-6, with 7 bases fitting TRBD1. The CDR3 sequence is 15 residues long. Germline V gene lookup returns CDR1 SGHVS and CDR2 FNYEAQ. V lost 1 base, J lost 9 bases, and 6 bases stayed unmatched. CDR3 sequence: CASSLGAGGISPLHF. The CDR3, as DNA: TGTGCCAGCAGCTTAGGAGCAGGGGGGATTTCACCCCTCCACTTT.

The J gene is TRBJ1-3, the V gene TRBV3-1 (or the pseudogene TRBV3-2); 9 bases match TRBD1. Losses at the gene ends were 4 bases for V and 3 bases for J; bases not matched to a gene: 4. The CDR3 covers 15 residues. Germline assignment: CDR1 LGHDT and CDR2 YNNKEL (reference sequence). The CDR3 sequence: CASSRTGAGGNTIYF. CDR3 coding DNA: TGTGCCAGCAGCCGGACAGGGGCCGGTGGAAACACCATATATTTT.

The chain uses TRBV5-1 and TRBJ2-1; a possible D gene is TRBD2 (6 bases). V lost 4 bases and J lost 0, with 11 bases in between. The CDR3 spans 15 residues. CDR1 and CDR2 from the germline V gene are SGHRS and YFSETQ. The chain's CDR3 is CASSGDFYSYNEQFF. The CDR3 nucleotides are TGCGCCAGCAGCGGGGACTTCTACTCCTACAATGAGCAGTTCTTC.

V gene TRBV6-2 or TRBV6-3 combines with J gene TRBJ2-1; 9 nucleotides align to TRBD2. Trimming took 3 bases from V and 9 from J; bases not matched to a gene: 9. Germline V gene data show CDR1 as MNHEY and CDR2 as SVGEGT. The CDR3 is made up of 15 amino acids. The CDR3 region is CASSYTAGGQGEQFF. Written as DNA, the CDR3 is TGTGCCAGCAGTTATACGGCGGGGGGGCAGGGTGAGCAGTTCTTC.

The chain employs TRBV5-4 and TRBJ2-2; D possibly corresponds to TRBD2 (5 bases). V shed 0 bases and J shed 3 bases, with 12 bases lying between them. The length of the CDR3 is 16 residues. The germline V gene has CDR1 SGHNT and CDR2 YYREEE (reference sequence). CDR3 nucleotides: TGTGCCAGCAGCTTGGGGGCCGGGAAAGACACCGGGGAGCTGTTTTTT. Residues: CASSLGAGKDTGELFF.

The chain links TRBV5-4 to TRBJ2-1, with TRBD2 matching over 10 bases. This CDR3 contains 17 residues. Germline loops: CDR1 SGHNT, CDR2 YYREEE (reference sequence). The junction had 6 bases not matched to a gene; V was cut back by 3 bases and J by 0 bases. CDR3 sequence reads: CASSSGLAGGSYNEQFF. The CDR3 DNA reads TGTGCCAGCAGCTCTGGCTTAGCGGGGGGCTCCTACAATGAGCAGTTCTTC.

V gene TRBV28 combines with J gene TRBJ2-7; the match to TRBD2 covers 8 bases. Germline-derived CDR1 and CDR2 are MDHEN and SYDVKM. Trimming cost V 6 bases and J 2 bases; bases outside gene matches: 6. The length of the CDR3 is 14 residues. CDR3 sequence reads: CASSYSGKAYEQYF. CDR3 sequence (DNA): TGTGCCAGCAGCTATAGCGGGAAAGCCTACGAGCAGTACTTC.

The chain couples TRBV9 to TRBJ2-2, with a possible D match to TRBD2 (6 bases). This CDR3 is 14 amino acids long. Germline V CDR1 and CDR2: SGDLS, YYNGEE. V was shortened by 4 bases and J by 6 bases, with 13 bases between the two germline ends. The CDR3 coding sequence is TGTGCCAGCAGCCGGGACTCTTTTCCCGGGGAGCTGTTTTTT. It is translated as CASSRDSFPGELFF.

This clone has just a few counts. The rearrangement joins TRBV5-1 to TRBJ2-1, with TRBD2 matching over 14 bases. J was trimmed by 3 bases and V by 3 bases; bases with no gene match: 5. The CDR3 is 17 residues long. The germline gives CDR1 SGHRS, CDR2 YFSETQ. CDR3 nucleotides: TGCGCCAGCAGCTGGGGACTAGCGGGAGTAAGCTACAATGAGCAGTTCTTC. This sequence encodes CASSWGLAGVSYNEQFF.

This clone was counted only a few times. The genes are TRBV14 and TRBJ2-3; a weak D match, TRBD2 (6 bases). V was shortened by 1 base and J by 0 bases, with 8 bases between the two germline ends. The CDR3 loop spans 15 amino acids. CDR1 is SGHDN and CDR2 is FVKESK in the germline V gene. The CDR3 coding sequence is TGTGCCAGCAGCCAAGCGGACTACAGCACAGATACGCAGTATTTT. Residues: CASSQADYSTDTQYF.

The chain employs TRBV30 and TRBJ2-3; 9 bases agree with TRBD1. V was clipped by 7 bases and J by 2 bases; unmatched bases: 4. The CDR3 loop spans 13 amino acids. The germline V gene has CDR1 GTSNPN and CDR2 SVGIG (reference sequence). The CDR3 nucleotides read TGTGCCTCGGGACAGGGCGTCACAGATACGCAGTATTTT. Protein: CASGQGVTDTQYF.

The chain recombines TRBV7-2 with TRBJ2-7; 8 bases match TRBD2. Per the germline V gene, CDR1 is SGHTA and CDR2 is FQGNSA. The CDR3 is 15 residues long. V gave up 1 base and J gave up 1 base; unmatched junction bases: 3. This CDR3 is CASSLGGGSSYEQYF. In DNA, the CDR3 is TGTGCCAGCAGCTTAGGCGGGGGGTCTTCCTACGAGCAGTACTTC.

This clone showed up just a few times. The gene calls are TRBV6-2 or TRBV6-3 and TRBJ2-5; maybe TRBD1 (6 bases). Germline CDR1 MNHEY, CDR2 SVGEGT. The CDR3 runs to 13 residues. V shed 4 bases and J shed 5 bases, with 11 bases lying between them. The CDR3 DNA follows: TGTGCCAGCAGTTTTACAGGGTGGGAGACCCAGTACTTC. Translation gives CASSFTGWETQYF.

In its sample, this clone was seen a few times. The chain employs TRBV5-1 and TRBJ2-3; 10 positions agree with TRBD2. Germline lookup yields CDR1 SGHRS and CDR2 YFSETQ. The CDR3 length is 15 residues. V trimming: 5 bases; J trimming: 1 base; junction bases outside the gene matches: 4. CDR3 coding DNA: TGCGCCAGCAGAAGGCTAGCGGGAGGCACAGATACGCAGTATTTT. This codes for CASRRLAGGTDTQYF.